This T cell receptor (beta chain) was sequenced during a study of naive and memory T cell subsets. Regarding the study as a whole: Clonotypes here are unpaired alpha or beta chain sequences. In CD4 and CD8 cells, diversity dropped from naive through EMRA. Naive repertoires, especially CD8, held a few larger clonotypes, possibly memory cells re-expressing CD45RA.

Trimming shortened V by 3 bases and J by 7 bases, and 16 bases separated the two germline ends. CDR1 is MDHEN and CDR2 is SYDVKM in the germline V gene. The CDR3 spans 14 residues. This clonotype was seen more than once but under ten times. Its antigen is unknown. Both TRBC1 and TRBC2 were covered by a beta constant-region primer of two equimolar oligonucleotides. Nested alpha and beta constant-region primers with the SP2 primer drove four PCR rounds on ligated cDNA. TCRdb called the UMI-ligation and nested PCR reads again in MiXCR, with one record for every CDR3 protein. The table lists 150,000 or so distinct CDR3 sequences, 22% of them singletons, with 0.085% to 0.11% in the top ten. After the first PCR, alpha and beta chain libraries were processed separately.

V and J are TRBV28 and TRBJ2-7; D assignment may be TRBD1 or TRBD2 (5 bases each). Sequencing input: naive CD4+ T cells from blood. The sequence was collected from a human donor in good health. Here the CDR3 reads CASSFLLGRTEQYF. DNA for the CDR3: TGTGCCAGCAGTTTCCTTTTGGGACGTACTGAGCAGTACTTC.